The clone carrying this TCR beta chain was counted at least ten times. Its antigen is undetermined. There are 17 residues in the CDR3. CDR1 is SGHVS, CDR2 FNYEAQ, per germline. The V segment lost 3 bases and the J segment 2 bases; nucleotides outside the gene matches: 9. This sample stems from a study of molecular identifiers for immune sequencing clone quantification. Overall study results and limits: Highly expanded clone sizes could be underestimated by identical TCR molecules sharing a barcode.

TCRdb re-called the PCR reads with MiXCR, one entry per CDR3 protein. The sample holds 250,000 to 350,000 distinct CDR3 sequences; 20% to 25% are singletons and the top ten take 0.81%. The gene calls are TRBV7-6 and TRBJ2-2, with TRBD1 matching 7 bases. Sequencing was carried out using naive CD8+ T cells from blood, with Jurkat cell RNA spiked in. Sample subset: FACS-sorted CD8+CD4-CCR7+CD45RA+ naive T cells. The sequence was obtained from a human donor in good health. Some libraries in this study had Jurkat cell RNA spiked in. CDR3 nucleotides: TGTGCCAGCAGCTTGCCCGACAGGGTCGGAAACACCGGGGAGCTGTTTTTT. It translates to CASSLPDRVGNTGELFF.